This T cell receptor (beta chain) came from a study of T cell repertoires in cytomegalovirus infection (dated by TCRdb to the late 2010s). For context, the study as a whole: Donor HLA type was relevant to the analysis, as public TCR beta signatures indicated carriage of CMV infection together with the matching HLA type.

The paper as a whole reports these results and caveats: In the ex vivo response, HLA-C-restricted CMV-specific TCR beta clonotypes were dominant, and in two of eight donors the single most frequent clonotype came from this HLA-C-restricted group. In both this cohort and an independent cohort of several hundred donors, the cumulative frequency of public TCR beta family members distinguished carriers of CMV infection plus the relevant HLA type.

Sequencing was carried out with an Illumina HiSeq 1500. In-frame beta chains were kept once TCRdb had trimmed the public reads at Q25 with fastp and called clones with MiXCR. Each CDR3 protein gets just one entry, which takes the most common genes and DNA from the rows behind it. This sample has 630,000 or so distinct CDR3 sequences in its table, and approximately 24% of those were observed once. Roughly 8% of the sample goes to the ten largest clones. This clonotype has only a few counts. Its cognate antigen has yet to be identified. Per-base qualities were not stored, and no clone one base away is much larger. This sequence originates from a human donor in good health (CMV status not recorded). Some clones in this sample may be carry-over from other donors' samples. Sequenced material: CD8+ T cells from PBMCs.

The nucleotide sequence reads TGCAGTGCTCGCCGGGGGCATGAGCAGTTCTTC. It translates to CSARRGHEQFF. In this chain, TRBV20-1 is recombined with TRBJ2-1; the D gene may be TRBD1 or TRBD2, since each aligns over 6 bases. Deletion took 5 bases off V and 8 bases off J, with a span of 10 bases between the germline ends. CDR1 and CDR2 (DFQATT, SNEGSKA) derive from the germline V gene (reference sequence). Reading from cysteine to phenylalanine, the CDR3 counts 11 amino acids. Only the CDR3 DNA is retained, 33 bases long and in frame from the first base.